A selection of T cell receptor beta chains follows, all from one sample in a study of T-cell reconstitution after alpha-beta-depleted transplantation in children. TCRdb re-called the PCR reads with MiXCR, one entry per CDR3 protein. The table has around 500,000 distinct CDR3 sequences, more than 20% seen once. The sequencing here drew on PBMCs, mostly from graft donor cells, taken 360 days after TCRalphabeta/CD19-depleted stem cell transplant. The receptors originated from a boy under two years old who had a stem cell transplant for acute myeloid leukemia, so the T cells may come from the graft donor. The CDR3 runs from the conserved cysteine through the conserved F or W. D genes are given only for firm matches. Clone size, where shown, is once, few, many, or a class for clones that have expanded.

d_gene: .; j_gene: TRBJ1-5; v_gene: TRBV9; abundance: few; CDR3nt: TGTGCCAGCAGCTCTGATAGCGGAGGGAGCAATCAGCCCCAGCATTTT; CDR3aa: CASSSDSGGSNQPQHF
d_gene: .; j_gene: TRBJ1-2; v_gene: TRBV12-3/TRBV12-4; abundance: many; CDR3nt: TGTGCCAGCAGATCTCAGGGAGCTGGCTACACCTTC; CDR3aa: CASRSQGAGYTF
d_gene: .; j_gene: TRBJ1-2; v_gene: TRBV28; abundance: .; CDR3nt: TGTGCCAGCAGCGTGATAACTGGTAACTATGGCTACACCTTC; CDR3aa: CASSVITGNYGYTF
d_gene: .; j_gene: TRBJ2-3; v_gene: TRBV9; abundance: .; CDR3nt: TGTGCCAGCAGCGTAGTGCCCAGCGGATACACAGATACGCAGTATTTT; CDR3aa: CASSVVPSGYTDTQYF
d_gene: .; j_gene: TRBJ1-1; v_gene: TRBV27; abundance: .; CDR3nt: TGTGCCAGCAGTTTAATGTGGGGAGGGGACACTGAAGCTTTCTTT; CDR3aa: CASSLMWGGDTEAFF
d_gene: .; j_gene: TRBJ2-2; v_gene: TRBV27; abundance: .; CDR3nt: TGTGCCAGCAGTTTATCGCCCCGATACACCGGGGAGCTGTTTTTT; CDR3aa: CASSLSPRYTGELFF
d_gene: .; j_gene: TRBJ2-7; v_gene: TRBV5-1; abundance: .; CDR3nt: TGCGCCAGCAGCTTGGAGGGGGACTCCTACGAGCAGTACTTC; CDR3aa: CASSLEGDSYEQYF
d_gene: TRBD1; j_gene: TRBJ2-1; v_gene: TRBV11-3; abundance: many; CDR3nt: TGTGCCAGCAGCTTAGATCCCGACAGGGAGTGGGAGCAGTTCTTC; CDR3aa: CASSLDPDREWEQFF
d_gene: TRBD1; j_gene: TRBJ2-1; v_gene: TRBV7-2; abundance: .; CDR3nt: TGTGCCAGCAGCCCTAGGGGACAGTACAATGAGCAGTTCTTC; CDR3aa: CASSPRGQYNEQFF
d_gene: TRBD1; j_gene: TRBJ1-2; v_gene: TRBV7-2; abundance: .; CDR3nt: TGTGCCAGCAGCTCCTCGCAAAGGACAGGGGGTAACTATGGCTACACCTTC; CDR3aa: CASSSSQRTGGNYGYTF
d_gene: .; j_gene: TRBJ1-4; v_gene: TRBV5-1; abundance: many; CDR3nt: TGCGCCAGCAGCGTCCTGGGTGGAGGAGAAAAACTGTTTTTT; CDR3aa: CASSVLGGGEKLFF
d_gene: .; j_gene: TRBJ1-1; v_gene: TRBV15; abundance: .; CDR3nt: TGTGCCACCAGCAGAGATCGGATGGGGATTAACACTGAAGCTTTCTTT; CDR3aa: CATSRDRMGINTEAFF
d_gene: .; j_gene: TRBJ2-5; v_gene: TRBV20-1; abundance: few; CDR3nt: TGCAGTGCTCAGAAAACGGGGCCCCATGTTGAGACCCAGTACTTC; CDR3aa: CSAQKTGPHVETQYF
d_gene: .; j_gene: TRBJ2-7; v_gene: TRBV10-3; abundance: many; CDR3nt: TGTGCCGCGCAAGGTCATTACGAGCAGTACTTC; CDR3aa: CAAQGHYEQYF
d_gene: .; j_gene: TRBJ2-7; v_gene: TRBV28; abundance: many; CDR3nt: TGTGCCACCCGGTGGGCAGGAGCCGACTACGAGCAGTACTTC; CDR3aa: CATRWAGADYEQYF
d_gene: TRBD2; j_gene: TRBJ2-3; v_gene: TRBV12-3/TRBV12-4; abundance: many; CDR3nt: TGTGCCAGCAGTATTATAAGCTTGGTTGGGACTAGCGGGGGGCCGAAGCAGTATTTT; CDR3aa: CASSIISLVGTSGGPKQYF
d_gene: .; j_gene: TRBJ2-1; v_gene: TRBV18; abundance: .; CDR3nt: TGTGCCAGCTCAATTGATGAGCAGTTCTTC; CDR3aa: CASSIDEQFF
d_gene: TRBD2; j_gene: TRBJ2-3; v_gene: TRBV12-5; abundance: .; CDR3nt: TGTGCTAGTGTTACTAGCGTCGGTAAGGATACGCAGTATTTT; CDR3aa: CASVTSVGKDTQYF
d_gene: .; j_gene: TRBJ2-6; v_gene: TRBV24-1; abundance: many; CDR3nt: TGTGCCACCAGTGACCCAGACAGTTCCTCTGGGGCCAACGTCCTGACTTTC; CDR3aa: CATSDPDSSSGANVLTF
d_gene: TRBD2; j_gene: TRBJ2-3; v_gene: TRBV6-1; abundance: few; CDR3nt: TGTGCCAGCAGTGAAGAGGCGGGGACTAGCCTTATGACAGATACGCAGTATTTT; CDR3aa: CASSEEAGTSLMTDTQYF
d_gene: .; j_gene: TRBJ2-3; v_gene: TRBV25-1; abundance: .; CDR3nt: TGTGCCAGCAGTGCCTATCGACTGGATCGAGAGTATTTT; CDR3aa: CASSAYRLDREYF
d_gene: .; j_gene: TRBJ2-5; v_gene: TRBV5-6; abundance: .; CDR3nt: TGTGCCAGCAGCCTGCGAGGCGGGGTAGGGCAAGAGACCCAGTACTTC; CDR3aa: CASSLRGGVGQETQYF
d_gene: .; j_gene: TRBJ1-2; v_gene: TRBV29-1; abundance: many; CDR3nt: TGCAGCGTTGTACGAGCCTTTGGCTACACCTTC; CDR3aa: CSVVRAFGYTF
d_gene: .; j_gene: TRBJ2-5; v_gene: TRBV6-2/TRBV6-3; abundance: .; CDR3nt: TGTGCCAGCACCCACCGGGCCCTCACAAAGACCCAGTACTTC; CDR3aa: CASTHRALTKTQYF
d_gene: TRBD2; j_gene: TRBJ2-3; v_gene: TRBV13; abundance: .; CDR3nt: TGTGCCAGCAGCTTAGGAGTGGGACTAGCGGGGACAGATACGCAGTATTTT; CDR3aa: CASSLGVGLAGTDTQYF
d_gene: .; j_gene: TRBJ2-1; v_gene: TRBV7-2; abundance: many; CDR3nt: TGTGCCAGCAGCTTAGCGTCCGATCCCATCTACAATGAGCAGTTCTTC; CDR3aa: CASSLASDPIYNEQFF
d_gene: .; j_gene: TRBJ2-1; v_gene: TRBV5-6; abundance: many; CDR3nt: TGTGCCAGCAGCTTGGGGTTTGAGCAGTTCTTC; CDR3aa: CASSLGFEQFF
d_gene: .; j_gene: TRBJ1-5; v_gene: TRBV12-3/TRBV12-4; abundance: many; CDR3nt: TGTGCCAGCAGGATGGACAGCAGCAATCAGCCCCAGCATTTT; CDR3aa: CASRMDSSNQPQHF
d_gene: .; j_gene: TRBJ2-3; v_gene: TRBV10-3; abundance: few; CDR3nt: TGTGCCCCACATCACCCCGAGGGTCACACAGATACGCAGTATTTT; CDR3aa: CAPHHPEGHTDTQYF
d_gene: .; j_gene: TRBJ2-1; v_gene: TRBV10-3; abundance: many; CDR3nt: TGTGCCATCCCCTGGGCATTCTATGAGCAGTTCTTC; CDR3aa: CAIPWAFYEQFF
d_gene: .; j_gene: TRBJ2-7; v_gene: TRBV28; abundance: few; CDR3nt: TGTGCCAGCAGTTTATTCAGGGATCACTACGAGCAGTACTTC; CDR3aa: CASSLFRDHYEQYF
d_gene: .; j_gene: TRBJ1-1; v_gene: TRBV12-3/TRBV12-4; abundance: .; CDR3nt: TGTGCCAGCAGCCTAAGGCCCAAGAACACTGAAGCTTTCTTT; CDR3aa: CASSLRPKNTEAFF
d_gene: .; j_gene: TRBJ2-5; v_gene: TRBV20-1; abundance: few; CDR3nt: TGCAGTGCTAGCGGACAGTATGGGGAGACCCAGTACTTC; CDR3aa: CSASGQYGETQYF
d_gene: TRBD1; j_gene: TRBJ1-4; v_gene: TRBV7-8; abundance: .; CDR3nt: TGTGCCAGCAGCGGGGACAGGGTTAAGACGCGGTATGAAAAACTGTTTTTT; CDR3aa: CASSGDRVKTRYEKLFF
d_gene: .; j_gene: TRBJ2-7; v_gene: TRBV15; abundance: many; CDR3nt: TGTGCCACCAGCAGAGACAGGACCTACGAGCAGTACTTC; CDR3aa: CATSRDRTYEQYF
d_gene: .; j_gene: TRBJ1-1; v_gene: TRBV28; abundance: .; CDR3nt: TGTGCCAGCAGTCATCCAGGGATCATGAACACTGAAGCTTTCTTT; CDR3aa: CASSHPGIMNTEAFF
d_gene: TRBD2; j_gene: TRBJ2-1; v_gene: TRBV4-2; abundance: .; CDR3nt: TGTGCCAGCAGCCAAGCCGGACCGGGACTAGCTACTTATGAGCAGTTCTTC; CDR3aa: CASSQAGPGLATYEQFF
d_gene: .; j_gene: TRBJ2-5; v_gene: TRBV6-5; abundance: .; CDR3nt: TGTGCCAGCAGTTACCGGACAGACCAAGAGACCCAGTACTTC; CDR3aa: CASSYRTDQETQYF
d_gene: TRBD2; j_gene: TRBJ2-5; v_gene: TRBV3-1; abundance: few; CDR3nt: TGTGCCAGTGGGTTCCGCGGGGGAGAGACCCAGTACTTC; CDR3aa: CASGFRGGETQYF
d_gene: .; j_gene: TRBJ2-2; v_gene: TRBV10-2; abundance: .; CDR3nt: TGCGCCAGCAGTGAGATCCGGGTTGCGGGTCCCGGGGAGCTGTTTTTT; CDR3aa: CASSEIRVAGPGELFF
d_gene: .; j_gene: TRBJ1-2; v_gene: TRBV21-1; abundance: .; CDR3nt: TGTGCCAGCAGCGGGGCAGGGAACTATGGCTACACCTTC; CDR3aa: CASSGAGNYGYTF
d_gene: .; j_gene: TRBJ2-1; v_gene: TRBV5-1; abundance: .; CDR3nt: TGCGCCAGCAGCTTGGACCAGGGGGGGGCTGAGCAGTTCTTC; CDR3aa: CASSLDQGGAEQFF
d_gene: .; j_gene: TRBJ2-1; v_gene: TRBV12-3/TRBV12-4; abundance: .; CDR3nt: TGTGCCAGCAGTTACAGGGTGTTGAATGAGCAGTTCTTC; CDR3aa: CASSYRVLNEQFF
d_gene: .; j_gene: TRBJ1-5; v_gene: TRBV27; abundance: many; CDR3nt: TGTGCCAGCAGTTTATTGGGGACACCGGGTCAGCCCCAGCATTTT; CDR3aa: CASSLLGTPGQPQHF